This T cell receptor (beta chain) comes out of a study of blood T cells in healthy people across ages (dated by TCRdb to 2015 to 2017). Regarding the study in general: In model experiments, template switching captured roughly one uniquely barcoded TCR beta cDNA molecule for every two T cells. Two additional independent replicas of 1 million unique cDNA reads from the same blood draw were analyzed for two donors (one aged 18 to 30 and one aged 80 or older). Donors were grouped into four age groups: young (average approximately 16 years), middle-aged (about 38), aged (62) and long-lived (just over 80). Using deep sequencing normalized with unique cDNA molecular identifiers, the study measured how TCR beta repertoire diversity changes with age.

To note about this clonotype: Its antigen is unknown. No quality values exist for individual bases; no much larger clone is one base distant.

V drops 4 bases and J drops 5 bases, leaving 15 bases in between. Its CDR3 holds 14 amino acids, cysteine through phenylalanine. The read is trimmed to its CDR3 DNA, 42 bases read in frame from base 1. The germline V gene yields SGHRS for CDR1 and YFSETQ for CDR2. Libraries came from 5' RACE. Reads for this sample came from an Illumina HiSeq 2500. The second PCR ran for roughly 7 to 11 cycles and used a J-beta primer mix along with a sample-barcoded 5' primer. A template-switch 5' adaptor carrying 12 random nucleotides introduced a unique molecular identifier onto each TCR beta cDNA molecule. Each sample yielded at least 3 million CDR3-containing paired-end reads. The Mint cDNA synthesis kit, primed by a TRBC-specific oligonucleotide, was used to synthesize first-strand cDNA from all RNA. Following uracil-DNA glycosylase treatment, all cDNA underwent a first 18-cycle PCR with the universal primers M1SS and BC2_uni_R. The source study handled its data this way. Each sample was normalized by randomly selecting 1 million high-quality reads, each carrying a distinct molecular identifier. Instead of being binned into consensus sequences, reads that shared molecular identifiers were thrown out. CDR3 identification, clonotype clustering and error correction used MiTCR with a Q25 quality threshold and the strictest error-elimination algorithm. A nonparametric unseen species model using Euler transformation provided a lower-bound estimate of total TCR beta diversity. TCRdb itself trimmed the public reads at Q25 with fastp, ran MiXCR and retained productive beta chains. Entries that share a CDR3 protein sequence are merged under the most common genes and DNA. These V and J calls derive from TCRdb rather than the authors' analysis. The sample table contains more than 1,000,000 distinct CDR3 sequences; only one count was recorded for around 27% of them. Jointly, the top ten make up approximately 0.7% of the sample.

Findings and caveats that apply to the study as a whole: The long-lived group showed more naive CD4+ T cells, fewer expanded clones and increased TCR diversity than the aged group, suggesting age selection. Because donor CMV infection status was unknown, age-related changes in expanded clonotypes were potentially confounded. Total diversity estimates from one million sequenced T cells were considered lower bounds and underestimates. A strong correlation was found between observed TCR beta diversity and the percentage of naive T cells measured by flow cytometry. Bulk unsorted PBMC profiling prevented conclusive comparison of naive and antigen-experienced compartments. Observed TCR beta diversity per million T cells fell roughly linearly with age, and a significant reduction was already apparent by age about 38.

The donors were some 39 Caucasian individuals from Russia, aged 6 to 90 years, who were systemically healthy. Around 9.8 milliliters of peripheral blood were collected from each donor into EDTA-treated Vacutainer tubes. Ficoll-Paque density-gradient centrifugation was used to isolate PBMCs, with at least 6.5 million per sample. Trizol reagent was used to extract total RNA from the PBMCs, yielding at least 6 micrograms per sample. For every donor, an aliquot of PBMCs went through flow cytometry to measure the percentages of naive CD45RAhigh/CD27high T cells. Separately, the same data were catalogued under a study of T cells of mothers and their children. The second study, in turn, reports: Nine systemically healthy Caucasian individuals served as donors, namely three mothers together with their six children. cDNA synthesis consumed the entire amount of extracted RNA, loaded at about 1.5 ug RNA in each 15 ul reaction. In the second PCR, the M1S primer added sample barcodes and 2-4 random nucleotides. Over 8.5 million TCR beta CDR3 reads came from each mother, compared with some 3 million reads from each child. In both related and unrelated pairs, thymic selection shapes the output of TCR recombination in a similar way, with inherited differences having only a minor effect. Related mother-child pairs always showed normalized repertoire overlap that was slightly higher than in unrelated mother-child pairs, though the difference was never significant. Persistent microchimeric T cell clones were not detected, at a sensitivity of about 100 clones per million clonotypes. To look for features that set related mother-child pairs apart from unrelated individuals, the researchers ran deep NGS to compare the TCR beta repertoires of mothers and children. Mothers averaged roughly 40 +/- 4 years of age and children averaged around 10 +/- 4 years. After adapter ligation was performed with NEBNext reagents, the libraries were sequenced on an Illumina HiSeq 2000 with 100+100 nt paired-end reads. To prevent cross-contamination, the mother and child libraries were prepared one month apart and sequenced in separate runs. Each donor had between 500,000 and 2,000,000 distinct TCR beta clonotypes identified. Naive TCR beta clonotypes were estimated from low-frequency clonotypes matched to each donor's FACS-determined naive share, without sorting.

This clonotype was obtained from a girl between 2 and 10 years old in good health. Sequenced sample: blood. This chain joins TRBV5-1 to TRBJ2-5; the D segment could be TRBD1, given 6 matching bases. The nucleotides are TGCGCCAGCAGCCCTGGGGGCGATCAGGAGACCCAGTACTTC. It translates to CASSPGGDQETQYF.